The source of this T cell receptor (beta chain) is a study of cytomegalovirus exposure and HLA in healthy donors. Study-level information: Earlier results showed some 120 million unique TCR beta sequences derived from roughly 180 million T cells. In an early release, HLA-typed donors contributed tens of millions of unique TCR sequences.

The PCR made use of 60 Vbeta and 13 Jbeta primers. In the authors' workflow: Later reanalysis found roughly 80 million unique TCR beta chains, around 10 million of them shared. The assay was immunoSEQ multiplex PCR, and TCRdb's table has in-frame clones only and misses some. V and J calls and clone size come straight from that table; D and trimming were deduced from the DNA. The sample lists 160,000 or so clones; about 86% were seen once. The study's findings and limits: Previously analyzed data showed that most TCR beta V segments were productive at a frequency of about 90% or about 30%.

This clone occurred once. Its antigen is as yet unknown. The CDR3 is 14 amino acids. Trimming removed 5 bases at V and 3 bases at J, with 11 bases between. Germline V gene sequence: CDR1 SGHTA, CDR2 FQGTGA. The rearrangement uses TRBV7-3 and TRBJ2-1, with a tentative D call TRBD2 (6 bases). This receptor was identified in a woman aged 18-35 years in good health and CMV-seronegative. The material sequenced was PBMCs. CDR3 residues: CASSLGSGYNEQFF. Here the CDR3 DNA reads TGTGCCAGCAGCCTCGGGAGCGGCTACAATGAGCAGTTCTTC.